These 23 T cell receptor beta chains were all obtained from the same sample, sequenced in a study of blood T cell repertoires in COVID-19. Sequencing used immunoSEQ multiplex PCR; TCRdb keeps in-frame clones, though not all of them. The sample holds about 200,000 clones, approximately 80% seen once. Sample: peripheral blood. These receptors originate from a human donor with acute or convalescent COVID-19. The donor label of this sample is uncertain.

The rearrangement joins TRBV7-3 to TRBJ2-1; 7 bases fit TRBD2. V lost 0 bases, J lost 6 bases, and 2 bases stayed unmatched. The V gene's germline CDR1 is SGHTA and CDR2 FQGTGA. The CDR3 totals 14 residues. This chain's CDR3 is CASSLTGGINEQFF. The CDR3 region has the DNA TGTGCCAGCAGCTTAACGGGGGGGATCAATGAGCAGTTCTTC.

The chain uses TRBV6-5 and TRBJ1-6; D uncertain. Trimming removed 0 bases from V and 11 bases from J, with 11 bases in between. Per germline, CDR1 MNHEY and CDR2 SVGAGI. The CDR3 has 14 residues. CDR3 sequence reads: CASSYSTARPPLHF. The DNA for the CDR3 is TGTGCCAGCAGTTACTCGACGGCTAGGCCACCCCTCCACTTT.

The rearrangement uses TRBV9 and TRBJ2-2; D gene ambiguous. Germline lookup yields CDR1 SGDLS and CDR2 YYNGEE. The CDR3 has 13 amino acids. V lost 0 bases and J lost 5, with 5 bases in between. The CDR3 protein is CASSVDGTGELFF. The CDR3 DNA is TGTGCCAGCAGCGTAGACGGGACCGGGGAGCTGTTTTTT.

This chain connects TRBV9 to TRBJ2-1, with 7 bases fitting TRBD2. The CDR3 covers 15 residues. V lost 6 bases and J lost 5; bases outside the gene matches: 11. Germline loops: CDR1 SGDLS, CDR2 YYNGEE. For the CDR3, the DNA is TGTGCCAGCACCCTAGCGGCCACCCCCGACAATGAGCAGTTCTTC. Its translation: CASTLAATPDNEQFF.

The chain employs TRBV19 and TRBJ2-2; weak D call: TRBD1 (6 bases). Germline loops: CDR1 LNHDA, CDR2 SQIVND (reference sequence). With 6 bases removed from V and 1 base from J, the gap between germline ends came to 9 bases. This CDR3 has 14 residues. In DNA, the CDR3 is TGTGCCAGTAGACGAGGGGGGAACACCGGGGAGCTGTTTTTT. As protein: CASRRGGNTGELFF.

The chain links TRBV18 to TRBJ1-1, with D hard to call. Germline lookup yields CDR1 KGHSH and CDR2 LQKENI. The germline V and J ends were trimmed by 8 bases and 10 bases, with 17 bases remaining between them. CDR3 length equals 12 residues. CDR3 DNA: TGTGCCAGCACAACCTCACAGTCCGCAGCTTTCTTT. Protein sequence: CASTTSQSAAFF.

V is TRBV4-2 and J is TRBJ1-5; the D is unclear. Deletions cut 4 bases from V and 5 bases from J, with 15 bases between. The CDR3 consists of 15 residues. CDR1 and CDR2 (germline): LGHNA, YNFKEQ. The CDR3 DNA reads as TGTGCCAGCAGCCCATCCACCCAGGTAGATCAGCCCCAGCATTTT. It yields the protein CASSPSTQVDQPQHF.

The chain is built from TRBV27 and TRBJ2-3; possibly TRBD1 for D (6 bases). The V gene lost 5 bases and the J gene lost 1 base, with 16 bases spanning the gap. Germline V lookup: CDR1 MNHEY, CDR2 SMNVEV (reference sequence). The CDR3 is 16 residues long. The CDR3 reads CASSLTGTRGTDTQYF. In DNA form, the CDR3 reads TGTGCCAGCAGTCTAACCGGGACACGGGGCACAGATACGCAGTATTTT.

The gene calls are TRBV3-1 (or the pseudogene TRBV3-2) and TRBJ2-4, with D perhaps matching TRBD1 (5 bases). The CDR3 has 15 amino acids. Germline V gene sequence: CDR1 LGHDT, CDR2 YNNKEL (reference sequence). Trimming removed 4 bases from V and 0 bases from J, with 10 bases in between. CDR3 residues: CASSPDNLAKNIQYF. The CDR3 nucleotides are TGTGCCAGCAGCCCGGACAATCTAGCCAAAAACATTCAGTACTTC.

This clone was counted a single time. V and J are TRBV19 and TRBJ1-4, with a weak D call TRBD1 (6 bases). This CDR3 region has 16 residues. V was trimmed by 4 bases and J by 8 bases, leaving 20 bases between them. The germline V gene encodes CDR1 LNHDA and CDR2 SQIVND (reference sequence). The CDR3 reads CASSTGTRPRDEKLFF. DNA for the CDR3: TGTGCCAGTAGTACCGGGACAAGGCCCCGCGACGAAAAACTGTTTTTT.

J is TRBJ2-3 and V is TRBV29-1; TRBD2 is a possible D gene (5 bases). V was shortened by 3 bases and J by 6 bases, with 10 bases between the two germline ends. The CDR3 sequence is 12 residues long. CDR1 and CDR2 (germline): SQVTM, ANQGSEA. The chain's CDR3 is CSVDGGSDTQYF. The CDR3 DNA sequence: TGCAGCGTTGATGGAGGTTCCGATACGCAGTATTTT.

The genes are TRBV5-1 and TRBJ2-5, with 7 bases aligning to TRBD2. This CDR3 is 13 amino acids long. The V and J ends lost 7 bases and 1 base, in that order; junction bases with no gene match: 4. In germline, CDR1 is SGHRS, CDR2 YFSETQ. CDR3 DNA sequence: TGCGCCAGCTCGTGGACTAGCCAAGAGACCCAGTACTTC. Protein product: CASSWTSQETQYF.

V gene TRBV6-5 combines with J gene TRBJ2-1, with TRBD2 matching over 15 bases. With 4 bases clipped from V and 7 bases from J, the junction kept 5 bases outside the gene matches. From germline, CDR1 is MNHEY and CDR2 SVGAGI. The CDR3 totals 16 residues. The CDR3 loop is CASSSWTSGRVNEQFF. DNA of the CDR3: TGTGCCAGCAGTTCCTGGACTAGCGGGAGGGTGAATGAGCAGTTCTTC.

The chain's CDR3 is CATREGAGQPQHF. The CDR3 nucleotides read TGTGCCACCAGGGAGGGGGCGGGTCAGCCCCAGCATTTT. V gene TRBV12-3 or TRBV12-4 combines with J gene TRBJ1-5, with TRBD1 identical over 7 bases. The CDR3 covers 13 residues. With V trimmed by 10 bases and J by 6 bases, 9 bases remained unmatched.

The V call is TRBV6-5, the J call TRBJ2-7, with 7 bases matching TRBD2. V trimming: 2 bases; J trimming: 0 bases; junction bases outside the gene matches: 1. The CDR3 runs to 14 residues. Per the germline V gene, CDR1 is MNHEY and CDR2 is SVGAGI. The CDR3 DNA reads as TGTGCCAGCAGTTACGAGCGGGGCTCCTACGAGCAGTACTTC. It encodes CASSYERGSYEQYF.

In its sample, this clone was seen many times. The rearrangement uses TRBV7-9 and TRBJ2-1; D is possibly TRBD2 (6 bases). V gave up 1 base and J gave up 4 bases, with 11 bases separating them. The CDR3 is 15 residues long. In germline, CDR1 is SEHNR, CDR2 FQNEAQ (reference sequence). The CDR3 protein is CASSLGSGPYNEQFF. CDR3 DNA: TGTGCCAGCAGCTTAGGGAGCGGGCCTTACAATGAGCAGTTCTTC.

The V gene is TRBV6-2 or TRBV6-3, the J gene TRBJ1-2; TRBD1 aligns across 11 bases. With V trimmed by 2 bases and J by 7 bases, 3 bases remained unmatched. The CDR3 totals 14 residues. Germline-derived CDR1 and CDR2 are MNHEY and SVGEGT. The chain's CDR3 is CASSYGTGGSGYTF. The CDR3 region has the DNA TGTGCCAGCAGTTACGGGACAGGGGGTTCTGGCTACACCTTC.

This chain connects TRBV6-5 to TRBJ2-7; the D is unclear. This CDR3 spans 13 amino acids. The V gene's germline CDR1 is MNHEY and CDR2 SVGAGI. V was shortened by 2 bases and J by 6 bases, with 11 bases between the two germline ends. For the CDR3, the DNA is TGTGCCAGCAGTTACAGACACGCGAGCGAGCAGTACTTC. Amino acids: CASSYRHASEQYF.

The chain couples TRBV25-1 to TRBJ1-2, with D maybe TRBD1 (5 bases). CDR3 size: 13 residues. CDR1 MGHDK and CDR2 SYGVNS come from the germline V gene. V lost 10 bases and J lost 4, with 16 bases in between. The CDR3 loop is CATQRGGTYGYTF. Here the CDR3 DNA reads TGTGCCACTCAAAGGGGCGGTACCTATGGCTACACCTTC.

J is TRBJ1-1 and V is TRBV3-1 (or the pseudogene TRBV3-2); a weak D match, TRBD1 (6 bases). The CDR3 extends over 13 amino acids. Looked up from germline, CDR1 is LGHDT and CDR2 is YNNKEL (reference sequence). V shed 1 base and J shed 7 bases, with 10 bases lying between them. CDR3 protein: CASSQVTGFEAFF. The DNA for the CDR3 is TGTGCCAGCAGCCAAGTGACAGGATTTGAAGCTTTCTTT.

The chain uses TRBV7-2 and TRBJ1-5, with D tentatively TRBD1 (5 bases). The CDR3 has 15 amino acids. Trimming removed 0 bases from V and 2 bases from J, with 8 bases in between. CDR1 is SGHTA, CDR2 FQGNSA, per germline. CDR3: CASSLAGARNQPQHF. Written as DNA, the CDR3 is TGTGCCAGCAGCTTAGCAGGGGCGCGCAATCAGCCCCAGCATTTT.

The chain links TRBV23-1 to TRBJ1-1; 10 positions match TRBD1. TRBV23-1 is an ORF, and what it does is uncertain. This CDR3 has 15 amino acids. The V gene end was trimmed by 9 bases and the J gene end by 0 bases; junction bases not matched to a gene: 7. The DNA for the CDR3 is TGCGCCAGTAGGACAGGGGGATGTTTGAACACTGAAGCTTTCTTT. It encodes CASRTGGCLNTEAFF.

The genes are TRBV10-2 and TRBJ2-5; tentatively, D is TRBD1 (5 bases). In germline, CDR1 is WSHSY, CDR2 SAAADI. Trimming stripped 3 bases from V and 4 bases from J, with 15 bases between. The CDR3 has 15 residues. This CDR3 is CASSDPDSWSETQYF. As DNA, the CDR3 is TGCGCCAGCAGTGACCCAGACAGTTGGTCAGAGACCCAGTACTTC.